This T cell receptor (beta chain) was sequenced in a study of T cell responses to AZD1222 COVID-19 vaccine. General study findings and limits: Donors, mostly white British, included more females; clonal diversity was possibly underestimated.

This clone came up a few times. Its antigen is undetermined. Germline V lookup: CDR1 GTSNPN, CDR2 SVGIG (reference sequence). V was shortened by 7 bases and J by 4 bases, with 10 bases between the two germline ends. The CDR3 extends over 11 amino acids. Only in-frame clones appear in the TCRdb table, and some are missing; sequencing was by immunoSEQ multiplex PCR. The sample comprises about 140,000 clones, more than 75% of which are singletons, and around 3% rests with the top ten. The clonotype was recovered from an adult who received the AZD1222 COVID-19 vaccine. The sample was peripheral blood, taken 28 days after the second AZD1222 dose. V gene TRBV30 combines with J gene TRBJ1-2; D remains ambiguous. CDR3 nucleotides: TGTGCCTACCGGGCCACCTATGGCTACACCTTC. Translating it yields CAYRATYGYTF.